Listed below are T cell receptor beta chains from one sample, sequenced in a study of OX40 agonist ivuxolimab in advanced cancers. Method: immunoSEQ multiplex PCR; TCRdb's copy keeps in-frame clones and lacks some. The data show some 77,000 clones, with about nine tenths seen just once and over 6.5% held by the top ten. This sample comprised CD4+ or CD8+ T cells sorted from blood, obtained in a trial of the OX40 agonist ivuxolimab. Receptor source: an adult with an advanced solid tumor such as melanoma, head and neck, liver or kidney cancer. The CDR3 runs from the conserved cysteine through the conserved F or W. The D gene is left open where the match is weak. Expanded clones get a size class; other rows say once, few or many, or leave the size out.

TRBJ2-7,TRBD1,TRBV5-1,-,CASSSDRGQNPYEQYF,TGCGCCAGCAGCTCGGACAGGGGGCAGAACCCCTACGAGCAGTACTTC
TRBJ1-1,TRBD1,TRBV7-9,-,CASSLLGQGLTEAFF,TGTGCCAGCAGCTTATTAGGACAGGGGCTCACTGAAGCTTTCTTT
TRBJ1-6,TRBD1,TRBV25-1,few,CASSDRGYNSPLHF,TGTGCCAGCAGTGACAGGGGGTACAATTCACCCCTCCACTTT
TRBJ2-5,-,TRBV15,once,CATSRDRWQTQYF,TGTGCCACCAGCAGAGACCGCTGGCAGACCCAGTACTTC
TRBJ2-5,-,TRBV7-9,-,CASSHSGHLGETQYF,TGTGCCAGCAGCCATTCGGGACACCTCGGGGAGACCCAGTACTTC
TRBJ2-7,TRBD2,TRBV6-1,-,CASTPIREGSYEQYF,TGTGCCAGCACGCCGATTAGGGAGGGCTCCTACGAGCAGTACTTC
TRBJ1-2,-,TRBV5-4,-,CASSLAGRGYTF,TGTGCCAGCAGCTTGGCTGGGCGAGGCTACACCTTC
TRBJ1-1,TRBD1,TRBV19,-,CASSDPGQGAMNTEAFF,TGTGCCAGTAGCGACCCGGGACAGGGGGCGATGAACACTGAAGCTTTCTTT
TRBJ2-3,-,TRBV7-6,-,CASSPGVTDTQYF,TGTGCCAGCAGCCCGGGGGTCACAGATACGCAGTATTTT
TRBJ2-7,-,TRBV6-5,-,CASSYSIGGREQYF,TGTGCCAGCAGTTACTCGATAGGCGGACGCGAGCAGTACTTC
TRBJ2-5,-,TRBV27,-,CASSLSRVETQYF,TGTGCCAGCAGTTTAAGTAGAGTAGAGACCCAGTACTTC
TRBJ2-1,TRBD2,TRBV30,-,CAWDYGRGEYNEQFF,TGTGCCTGGGACTATGGGAGGGGAGAGTACAATGAGCAGTTCTTC
TRBJ2-7,-,TRBV5-1,-,CASSFERSYEQYF,TGCGCCAGCAGCTTTGAAAGGTCCTACGAGCAGTACTTC
TRBJ2-1,TRBD1,TRBV9,-,CASSPEATGGTYNEQFF,TGTGCCAGCAGCCCCGAGGCGACAGGGGGTACCTACAATGAGCAGTTCTTC
TRBJ1-2,-,TRBV9,-,CASSLRDLGGYTF,TGTGCCAGCAGCCTCAGGGACCTCGGTGGCTACACCTTC
TRBJ1-5,TRBD1,TRBV7-6,-,CASSLAAGTGVRDQPQHF,TGTGCCAGCAGCTTAGCGGCTGGGACAGGGGTCAGGGATCAGCCCCAGCATTTT
TRBJ2-3,TRBD2,TRBV6-5,-,CASTPAGGPDTQYF,TGTGCCAGCACCCCAGCGGGGGGGCCGGATACGCAGTATTTT
TRBJ1-2,-,TRBV4-3,-,CASSQVLSLNEGYTF,TGCGCCAGCAGCCAAGTTCTTTCCCTTAATGAGGGCTACACCTTC